This is a list of T cell receptor beta chains from one sample in a study of blood T cell repertoires in COVID-19. The method was immunoSEQ multiplex PCR; TCRdb's version includes in-frame clones alone and lacks a portion of them. This sample has approximately 260,000 clones, with 79% found just once. The sequencing sample was made of peripheral blood. The receptors derive from a woman in her 40s with active or convalescent COVID-19. CDR3s include the opening cysteine and the closing phenylalanine or tryptophan. D genes are given only for firm matches. Only part of the rows carry a size: once, few, many, or a class if the clone is expanded.

v_call: TRBV5-6; j_call: TRBJ1-5; clone_size: NA; d_call: TRBD1; cdr3_aa: CASSRFGQGGNQPQHF; cdr3_nt: TGTGCCAGCAGCCGCTTCGGACAGGGGGGAAATCAGCCCCAGCATTTT
v_call: TRBV6-5; j_call: TRBJ1-1; clone_size: NA; d_call: TRBD1; cdr3_aa: CASSSETGKAFF; cdr3_nt: TGTGCCAGCAGTTCCGAGACAGGGAAAGCTTTCTTT
v_call: TRBV7-2; j_call: TRBJ2-7; clone_size: NA; d_call: TRBD2; cdr3_aa: CASSLRLAGRYEQYF; cdr3_nt: TGTGCCAGCAGCTTAAGACTAGCGGGGCGCTACGAGCAGTACTTC
v_call: TRBV18; j_call: TRBJ1-2; clone_size: NA; d_call: NA; cdr3_aa: CASFLWTDYYGYTF; cdr3_nt: TGTGCCAGCTTTTTATGGACGGACTACTATGGCTACACCTTC
v_call: TRBV6-2/TRBV6-3; j_call: TRBJ2-3; clone_size: NA; d_call: TRBD2; cdr3_aa: CASSRGSSLAGFGDTQYF; cdr3_nt: TGTGCCAGCAGCCGCGGATCTAGTCTAGCGGGGTTTGGGGATACGCAGTATTTT
v_call: TRBV19; j_call: TRBJ2-5; clone_size: NA; d_call: NA; cdr3_aa: CASSHEIQETQYF; cdr3_nt: TGTGCCAGTAGTCACGAGATCCAAGAGACCCAGTACTTC
v_call: TRBV14; j_call: TRBJ1-5; clone_size: NA; d_call: NA; cdr3_aa: CASSRGGNQPQHF; cdr3_nt: TGTGCCAGCAGTCGGGGTGGCAATCAGCCCCAGCATTTT
v_call: TRBV1; j_call: TRBJ2-3; clone_size: few; d_call: NA; cdr3_aa: CTSSTPGDSTDTQYF; cdr3_nt: TGCACCAGCAGCACACCAGGCGATAGCACAGATACGCAGTATTTT
v_call: TRBV7-6; j_call: TRBJ2-3; clone_size: NA; d_call: TRBD2; cdr3_aa: CASSLAHGGGTDTQYF; cdr3_nt: TGTGCCAGCAGCTTAGCGCACGGGGGGGGCACAGATACGCAGTATTTT
v_call: TRBV6-1; j_call: TRBJ1-1; clone_size: NA; d_call: NA; cdr3_aa: CASSEQGLTEAFF; cdr3_nt: TGTGCCAGCAGTGAGCAGGGTTTGACTGAAGCTTTCTTT
v_call: TRBV28; j_call: TRBJ1-5; clone_size: NA; d_call: TRBD1; cdr3_aa: CAGGQGQYQPQHF; cdr3_nt: TGTGCCGGGGGACAGGGGCAATATCAGCCCCAGCATTTT
v_call: TRBV6-5; j_call: TRBJ1-1; clone_size: NA; d_call: TRBD1; cdr3_aa: CASSYSNRGMNTEAFF; cdr3_nt: TGTGCCAGCAGTTACTCAAACAGGGGGATGAACACTGAAGCTTTCTTT
v_call: TRBV18; j_call: TRBJ2-3; clone_size: NA; d_call: NA; cdr3_aa: CASSPDSNTDTQYF; cdr3_nt: TGTGCCAGCTCACCGGACTCGAACACAGATACGCAGTATTTT
v_call: TRBV6-5; j_call: TRBJ2-3; clone_size: NA; d_call: NA; cdr3_aa: CASISGGGADTQYF; cdr3_nt: TGTGCCAGCATTTCGGGGGGCGGAGCAGATACGCAGTATTTT
v_call: TRBV6-5; j_call: TRBJ1-2; clone_size: NA; d_call: NA; cdr3_aa: CASLDRGGYTF; cdr3_nt: TGTGCCAGCTTAGACAGAGGCGGCTACACCTTC
v_call: TRBV9; j_call: TRBJ1-5; clone_size: few; d_call: TRBD1; cdr3_aa: CASSVGQTGQPQHF; cdr3_nt: TGTGCCAGCAGCGTGGGACAGACGGGTCAGCCCCAGCATTTT
v_call: TRBV5-1; j_call: TRBJ1-1; clone_size: NA; d_call: TRBD1; cdr3_aa: CASSPGTGNTEAFF; cdr3_nt: TGCGCCAGCAGCCCAGGGACAGGGAACACTGAAGCTTTCTTT
v_call: TRBV7-8; j_call: TRBJ2-3; clone_size: NA; d_call: NA; cdr3_aa: CASSPHVGAATDTQYF; cdr3_nt: TGTGCCAGCAGCCCACACGTAGGGGCGGCAACAGATACGCAGTATTTT
v_call: TRBV7-8; j_call: TRBJ2-6; clone_size: NA; d_call: TRBD2; cdr3_aa: CASSTSGGLPGANVLTF; cdr3_nt: TGTGCCAGCAGCACTAGCGGGGGCCTTCCTGGGGCCAACGTCCTGACTTTC
v_call: TRBV5-1; j_call: TRBJ2-7; clone_size: NA; d_call: TRBD1; cdr3_aa: CASKTGGGYEQYF; cdr3_nt: TGCGCCAGCAAGACAGGGGGAGGCTACGAGCAGTACTTC
v_call: TRBV15; j_call: TRBJ1-2; clone_size: NA; d_call: TRBD1; cdr3_aa: CATSRRGDRVDGYTF; cdr3_nt: TGTGCCACCAGCAGAAGGGGGGACAGGGTGGACGGCTACACCTTC
v_call: TRBV5-1; j_call: TRBJ1-2; clone_size: NA; d_call: NA; cdr3_aa: CASSPTGGANYGYTF; cdr3_nt: TGCGCCAGCAGCCCAACAGGTGGAGCTAACTATGGCTACACCTTC
v_call: TRBV15; j_call: TRBJ2-5; clone_size: NA; d_call: NA; cdr3_aa: CATSRDYAQGQETQYF; cdr3_nt: TGTGCCACCAGCAGAGATTACGCCCAGGGCCAAGAGACCCAGTACTTC
v_call: TRBV7-9; j_call: TRBJ2-3; clone_size: NA; d_call: NA; cdr3_aa: CASSLKSASIYF; cdr3_nt: TGTGCCAGCAGCTTAAAGTCGGCTAGCATCTATTTT
v_call: TRBV6-5; j_call: TRBJ2-3; clone_size: NA; d_call: NA; cdr3_aa: CASTQPGGTDTQYF; cdr3_nt: TGTGCCAGCACCCAACCTGGAGGCACAGATACGCAGTATTTT
v_call: TRBV4-1; j_call: TRBJ2-2; clone_size: NA; d_call: TRBD1; cdr3_aa: CASGSRQGNTGELFF; cdr3_nt: TGCGCCAGCGGGTCAAGACAGGGAAACACCGGGGAGCTGTTTTTT
v_call: TRBV7-6; j_call: TRBJ2-5; clone_size: NA; d_call: NA; cdr3_aa: CASSLQTGWGETQYF; cdr3_nt: TGTGCCAGCAGCTTACAAACAGGGTGGGGAGAGACCCAGTACTTC
v_call: TRBV4-1; j_call: TRBJ2-7; clone_size: NA; d_call: NA; cdr3_aa: CASSQDYPGASYEQYF; cdr3_nt: TGCGCCAGCAGCCAAGATTATCCGGGAGCCTCCTACGAGCAGTACTTC
v_call: TRBV19; j_call: TRBJ2-1; clone_size: NA; d_call: TRBD2; cdr3_aa: CASSPGTSPYNEQFF; cdr3_nt: TGTGCCAGTAGCCCCGGGACTAGCCCCTACAATGAGCAGTTCTTC
v_call: TRBV7-8; j_call: TRBJ2-5; clone_size: NA; d_call: TRBD2; cdr3_aa: CASSRTSGGDQETQYF; cdr3_nt: TGTGCCAGCAGCCGGACTAGCGGGGGGGACCAAGAGACCCAGTACTTC
v_call: TRBV28; j_call: TRBJ2-1; clone_size: NA; d_call: NA; cdr3_aa: CASSLAGWDEQFF; cdr3_nt: TGTGCCAGCAGTTTAGCGGGATGGGATGAGCAGTTCTTC
v_call: TRBV5-8; j_call: TRBJ1-1; clone_size: NA; d_call: NA; cdr3_aa: CASSLEVKMNTEAFF; cdr3_nt: TGTGCCAGCAGCTTAGAGGTTAAAATGAACACTGAAGCTTTCTTT
v_call: TRBV9; j_call: TRBJ1-3; clone_size: NA; d_call: NA; cdr3_aa: CASSPSWTSGNTIYF; cdr3_nt: TGTGCCAGCAGCCCTTCGTGGACTAGTGGAAACACCATATATTTT
v_call: TRBV5-1; j_call: TRBJ1-2; clone_size: NA; d_call: NA; cdr3_aa: CASSLLPRGYGYTF; cdr3_nt: TGCGCCAGCAGCTTGTTGCCAAGGGGCTATGGCTACACCTTC
v_call: TRBV6-5; j_call: TRBJ1-1; clone_size: NA; d_call: NA; cdr3_aa: CASSSNSGTEAFF; cdr3_nt: TGTGCCAGCAGCTCCAATTCCGGGACAGAAGCTTTCTTT
v_call: TRBV3-1/TRBV3-2; j_call: TRBJ2-3; clone_size: NA; d_call: TRBD2; cdr3_aa: CASSPTSGAPFHTQYF; cdr3_nt: TGTGCCAGCAGTCCCACTAGCGGGGCCCCCTTTCATACGCAGTATTTT
v_call: TRBV6-5; j_call: TRBJ1-4; clone_size: NA; d_call: NA; cdr3_aa: CASRHGATNEKLFF; cdr3_nt: TGTGCCAGCCGACACGGCGCAACTAATGAAAAACTGTTTTTT
v_call: TRBV4-1; j_call: TRBJ1-4; clone_size: NA; d_call: NA; cdr3_aa: CASRSGTPTNEKLFF; cdr3_nt: TGCGCCAGCAGGAGCGGGACTCCAACTAATGAAAAACTGTTTTTT
v_call: TRBV6-5; j_call: TRBJ1-1; clone_size: few; d_call: NA; cdr3_aa: CASSYHSADTEAFF; cdr3_nt: TGTGCCAGCAGTTACCACTCGGCGGACACTGAAGCTTTCTTT
v_call: TRBV27; j_call: TRBJ1-2; clone_size: NA; d_call: TRBD1; cdr3_aa: CASSFSGGYGYTF; cdr3_nt: TGTGCCAGCAGTTTTTCAGGGGGCTATGGCTACACCTTC
v_call: TRBV28; j_call: TRBJ1-6; clone_size: NA; d_call: TRBD1; cdr3_aa: CASNQGASYNSPLHF; cdr3_nt: TGTGCCAGCAATCAGGGGGCCTCCTATAATTCACCCCTCCACTTT
v_call: TRBV7-9; j_call: TRBJ1-2; clone_size: NA; d_call: NA; cdr3_aa: CASSLPDSNYGYTF; cdr3_nt: TGTGCCAGCAGCTTGCCCGACAGTAACTATGGCTACACCTTC
v_call: TRBV12-3/TRBV12-4; j_call: TRBJ1-2; clone_size: NA; d_call: NA; cdr3_aa: CASSLDSYGYTF; cdr3_nt: TGTGCCAGCAGTCTCGACAGCTATGGCTACACCTTC
v_call: TRBV11-1; j_call: TRBJ2-5; clone_size: NA; d_call: NA; cdr3_aa: CASSLASREETQYF; cdr3_nt: TGTGCCAGCAGCTTAGCGTCCAGGGAAGAGACCCAGTACTTC
v_call: TRBV2; j_call: TRBJ2-1; clone_size: once; d_call: NA; cdr3_aa: CASSFRTGRDNEQFF; cdr3_nt: TGTGCCAGCAGTTTTCGGACAGGGAGGGACAATGAGCAGTTCTTC
v_call: TRBV5-4; j_call: TRBJ2-5; clone_size: NA; d_call: TRBD1; cdr3_aa: CASRDRAETQYF; cdr3_nt: TGTGCCAGCAGGGACAGGGCAGAGACCCAGTACTTC
v_call: TRBV10-2; j_call: TRBJ1-1; clone_size: once; d_call: NA; cdr3_aa: CASNDGGTEAFF; cdr3_nt: TGCGCCAGCAATGATGGCGGCACTGAAGCTTTCTTT
v_call: TRBV11-2; j_call: TRBJ2-7; clone_size: NA; d_call: TRBD1; cdr3_aa: CASRSPRTGTEQYF; cdr3_nt: TGTGCCAGCAGGTCCCCTAGGACAGGGACCGAGCAGTACTTC